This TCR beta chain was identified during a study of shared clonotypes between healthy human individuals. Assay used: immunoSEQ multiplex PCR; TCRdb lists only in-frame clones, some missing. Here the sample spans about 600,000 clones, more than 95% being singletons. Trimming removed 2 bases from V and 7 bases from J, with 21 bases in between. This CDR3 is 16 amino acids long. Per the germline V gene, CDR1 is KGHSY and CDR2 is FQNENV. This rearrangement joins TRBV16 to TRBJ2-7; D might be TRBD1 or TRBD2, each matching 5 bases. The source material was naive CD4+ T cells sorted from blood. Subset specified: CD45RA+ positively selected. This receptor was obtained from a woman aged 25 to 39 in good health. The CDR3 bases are TGTGCCAGCAGCCAACTAACCCGGGACCGAGGTGGGGAGCAGTACTTC. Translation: CASSQLTRDRGGEQYF.